This T cell receptor delta chain comes out of a study of gamma-delta T cells after stem cell transplantation. TCRdb re-called clones from the RT-PCR reads via CATT. This table has about 10,000 delta-chain clones, around 1.4% appearing once. Comments on this clone: This likely traces to a read error, being one base from a far larger clone. The same CDR3 is also encoded by other DNA sequences in this sample.

The CDR3 consists of 16 residues. Looked up from germline, CDR1 is GEAIGNYY and CDR2 is EKD. V dropped 1 base and J dropped 1 base, with 15 bases sitting between them. The rearrangement uses TRDV2 and TRDJ1; tentatively, D is TRDD3 (6 bases). Sequencing input: gamma-delta T cells. This clonotype originated in a human donor. It is not recorded whose cells these are; they may come from a transplant donor. The DNA of the CDR3 is TGTGCCTGTGACACGGTGGGGGGCCGAGGCACCGATAAACTCATCTTT. Translating it yields CACDTVGGRGTDKLIF.